This entry is about one T cell receptor (beta chain). The target antigen is unknown. This entry belongs to a study of T cells in Graves' hyperthyroidism and ophthalmopathy. Study observations and caveats: Researchers found most expanded thyroid clonotypes above 0.001 in blood as well.

RNA transcripts were the template for amplifying TCR beta CDR3 regions. The TCR CDR3 was amplified in a first-round RT-PCR using the HTBI primer set. In TCRdb, the multiplex PCR reads were re-called with MiXCR into one record per CDR3 protein. The table has 500,000 to 750,000 distinct CDR3 sequences, 15% to 19% seen once. Germline values: CDR1 LNHDA, CDR2 SQIVND (reference sequence). The junction had 9 bases not matched to a gene; V was cut back by 4 bases and J by 0 bases. The CDR3 covers 17 residues. This sequence joins TRBV19 and TRBJ1-5, with 7 bases that match TRBD1. Sequenced: blood. The source is a woman aged 25 to 39 with Graves' hyperthyroidism. The CDR3 DNA follows: TGTGCCAGTAGTAAAACCATCGGGACAGCTAGCAATCAGCCCCAGCATTTT. As protein: CASSKTIGTASNQPQHF.